Listed here are 21 T cell receptor beta chains from one sample, sequenced in a study of blood T cell repertoires in COVID-19. Using immunoSEQ multiplex PCR, the repertoire was profiled, and TCRdb retains in-frame clones only, with some absent. The data show roughly 40,000 clones, about 83% seen once. The sample comprised peripheral blood. These receptors were collected from a woman of 80 years or more with active or convalescent COVID-19.

The V call is TRBV28, the J call TRBJ1-4; 8 nucleotides match TRBD1. Germline CDR1 MDHEN, CDR2 SYDVKM. The CDR3 sequence is 14 residues long. J gave up 7 bases and V 5 bases, and 6 bases lay outside the gene matches. CDR3 in amino acids: CASSRTGLREKLFF. CDR3 DNA sequence: TGTGCCAGCAGTAGGACAGGGCTTCGTGAAAAACTGTTTTTT.

The chain is built from TRBV28 and TRBJ2-2; 8 positions agree with TRBD2. Germline V CDR1 and CDR2: MDHEN, SYDVKM. The V and J ends lost 8 bases and 1 base, in that order; junction bases with no gene match: 3. The CDR3 is 14 amino acids. This chain's CDR3 is CASLREGNTGELFF. The CDR3 DNA is TGTGCCAGCCTACGGGAGGGGAACACCGGGGAGCTGTTTTTT. Drawing the rest from reference TRBV28 and TRBJ2-2, the complete variable domain is DVKVTQSSRYLVKRTGEKVFLECVQDMDHENMFWYRQDPGLGLRLIYFSYDVKMKEKGDIPEGYSVSREKKERFSLILESASTNQTSMYLCASLREGNTGELFFGEGSRLTVL.

V and J are TRBV28 and TRBJ2-3; TRBD2 agrees at 8 bases. The CDR3 covers 16 residues. The germline CDR1 and CDR2 sequences are MDHEN and SYDVKM. The V gene end was trimmed by 1 base and the J gene end by 2 bases; junction bases not matched to a gene: 5. In DNA, the CDR3 is TGTGCCAGCAGTTTATCGACTAGCGCTATCACAGATACGCAGTATTTT. Translation: CASSLSTSAITDTQYF.

This chain links TRBV7-2 with TRBJ1-4; 8 bases are a match to TRBD1. This CDR3 comprises 16 residues. Trimming took 5 bases from V and 7 from J; bases not matched to a gene: 12. Germline V gene sequence: CDR1 SGHTA, CDR2 FQGNSA. CDR3 protein: CASSPARAGGREKLFF. The CDR3 DNA reads as TGTGCCAGCAGCCCCGCGCGGGCAGGGGGCCGTGAAAAACTGTTTTTT.

The rearrangement joins TRBV11-1 to TRBJ2-1, with D perhaps matching TRBD2 (7 bases). The CDR3 is 14 residues long. CDR1 is SGHAT and CDR2 is FQDESV in the germline V gene (reference sequence). V lost 5 bases and J 8 bases, leaving 16 bases between the germline ends. The chain's CDR3 is CASSGGLAADEQFF. Written as DNA, the CDR3 is TGTGCCAGCAGCGGGGGGCTAGCGGCCGATGAGCAGTTCTTC.

The chain couples TRBV19 to TRBJ1-4; TRBD1 aligns across 7 bases. The junction had 5 bases not matched to a gene; V was cut back by 5 bases and J by 2 bases. CDR3 length equals 15 residues. Germline V gene sequence: CDR1 LNHDA, CDR2 SQIVND (reference sequence). The CDR3 loop is CASSYRGGTNEKLFF. The CDR3, as DNA: TGTGCCAGTAGTTACAGGGGAGGCACTAATGAAAAACTGTTTTTT.

The chain uses TRBV18 and TRBJ1-2; 11 bases are shared with TRBD1. V shed 6 bases, J shed 6 bases, and the junction held 9 bases outside the gene matches. This CDR3 comprises 15 residues. The germline V gene has CDR1 KGHSH and CDR2 LQKENI. CDR3 nucleotides: TGTGCCAGCTCCCCTAATGGACAGGGGGCGAATGGCTACACCTTC. Its protein is CASSPNGQGANGYTF.

V usage is TRBV6-6 and J usage is TRBJ1-1; possible D gene TRBD1, 5 bases. Germline assignment: CDR1 MNHNY and CDR2 SVGAGI (reference sequence). V gave up 8 bases and J gave up 1 base, with 14 bases separating them. The CDR3 sequence is 14 residues long. The chain's CDR3 is CASRIRQGNTEAFF. CDR3 bases: TGTGCCAGCCGCATTCGGCAGGGGAACACTGAAGCTTTCTTT.

V is TRBV5-1 and J is TRBJ2-1; 8 nucleotides match TRBD2. The CDR3 totals 17 residues. V lost 2 bases and J lost 3; bases outside the gene matches: 10. The V gene's germline CDR1 is SGHRS and CDR2 YFSETQ. The CDR3 bases are TGCGCCAGCAGCTTAGGGCTGGGGACTAGAGACTACAATGAGCAGTTCTTC. Protein sequence: CASSLGLGTRDYNEQFF. Combining the CDR3 with reference TRBV5-1 and TRBJ2-1 gives the whole variable domain KAGVTQTPRYLIKTRGQQVTLSCSPISGHRSVSWYQQTPGQGLQFLFEYFSETQRNKGNFPGRFSGRQFSNSRSEMNVSTLELGDSALYLCASSLGLGTRDYNEQFFGPGTRLTVL.

V usage is TRBV6-5 and J usage is TRBJ2-1; 9 bases align to TRBD1. Per the germline V gene, CDR1 is MNHEY and CDR2 is SVGAGI. With 0 bases clipped from V and 8 bases from J, the junction kept 5 bases outside the gene matches. This CDR3 has 15 amino acids. In nucleotides, the CDR3 is TGTGCCAGCAGTTACTCGGCGGGACAGGGCTATGAGCAGTTCTTC. Translating it yields CASSYSAGQGYEQFF.

The gene calls are TRBV28 and TRBJ2-5; 9 nucleotides line up with TRBD2. The CDR3 is 15 residues long. V gave up 2 bases and J gave up 6 bases; unmatched junction bases: 7. Germline V gives CDR1 MDHEN, CDR2 SYDVKM. CDR3: CASSLGGRVEKTQYF. In nucleotides, the CDR3 is TGTGCCAGCAGTTTAGGCGGGAGGGTAGAAAAGACCCAGTACTTC. The full variable domain, its missing parts supplied by reference TRBV28 and TRBJ2-5, is DVKVTQSSRYLVKRTGEKVFLECVQDMDHENMFWYRQDPGLGLRLIYFSYDVKMKEKGDIPEGYSVSREKKERFSLILESASTNQTSMYLCASSLGGRVEKTQYFGPGTRLLVL.

The table lists this clone with a count of one. This rearrangement joins TRBV27 to TRBJ2-2; D is possibly TRBD1 (6 bases). Germline V gives CDR1 MNHEY, CDR2 SMNVEV (reference sequence). This CDR3 spans 15 amino acids. Trimming left V 6 bases short and J 5 bases short, with 16 bases between. The CDR3 region has the DNA TGTGCCAGCAGCCAATACAGGGAGCTTACCGGGGAGCTGTTTTTT. It encodes CASSQYRELTGELFF.

The count of this clone is one. This chain uses TRBV5-1 with TRBJ2-2; maybe TRBD1 (6 bases). Between the trimmed V and J ends, which lost 4 bases and 3 bases, there was a span of 10 bases. The CDR3 runs 14 residues. CDR1 and CDR2 (germline): SGHRS, YFSETQ. The CDR3 loop reads CASSRQADTGELFF. CDR3 sequence (DNA): TGCGCCAGCAGCCGACAGGCCGACACCGGGGAGCTGTTTTTT.

This sequence joins TRBV5-1 and TRBJ2-7, with D perhaps matching TRBD2 (5 bases). The CDR3 runs 15 residues. Deletions cut 0 bases from V and 2 bases from J, with 12 bases between. Per germline, CDR1 SGHRS and CDR2 YFSETQ. The CDR3 region has the DNA TGCGCCAGCAGCTTGGCAGCGGCCCGGCCCTACGAGCAGTACTTC. Its translation is CASSLAAARPYEQYF. The complete variable domain, with remaining parts taken from reference TRBV5-1 and TRBJ2-7, reads KAGVTQTPRYLIKTRGQQVTLSCSPISGHRSVSWYQQTPGQGLQFLFEYFSETQRNKGNFPGRFSGRQFSNSRSEMNVSTLELGDSALYLCASSLAAARPYEQYFGPGTRLTVT.

The chain links TRBV28 to TRBJ1-2; D possibly corresponds to TRBD1 (5 bases). Deletions cut 3 bases from V and 2 bases from J, with 19 bases between. Germline V gene data show CDR1 as MDHEN and CDR2 as SYDVKM. The CDR3 spans 17 residues. The CDR3 reads CASSFGAGLSQNYGYTF. The DNA of the CDR3 is TGTGCCAGCAGTTTCGGGGCGGGGCTATCGCAAAACTATGGCTACACCTTC.

Written as DNA, the CDR3 is TGTGCCAGCACCCCGGGGCTAGCGGGGCTATTCTACAATGAGCAGTTCTTC. Translated, it gives CASTPGLAGLFYNEQFF. V is TRBV21-1 and J is TRBJ2-1; the listed D gene, TRBD2, was not tested against the DNA. TRBV21-1 corresponds to a pseudogene. This CDR3 has 17 amino acids.

The genes are TRBV2 and TRBJ1-1; 7 bases match TRBD1. CDR3 length: 15 residues. Trimming removed 3 bases from V and 10 bases from J; junction bases left unmatched: 14. Germline V gene sequence: CDR1 SNHLY, CDR2 FYNNEI. The CDR3 bases are TGTGCCAGCAGTGAGGTTCAGGGGGTGGCCCGGGGAGCTTTCTTT. It translates to CASSEVQGVARGAFF.

The rearrangement links TRBV19 to TRBJ1-3; unclear D gene. Germline V gives CDR1 LNHDA, CDR2 SQIVND (reference sequence). Trimming removed 7 bases at V and 0 bases at J, with 13 bases between. The CDR3 contains 15 residues. The CDR3 protein is CASTPGDVSGNTIYF. CDR3 DNA sequence: TGTGCCAGTACCCCCGGTGATGTCTCTGGAAACACCATATATTTT.

This rearrangement joins TRBV6-4 to TRBJ2-1, with 9 nucleotides matching TRBD2. This CDR3 spans 14 amino acids. V was pared by 4 bases and J by 6 bases, with 4 bases of the junction left unmatched. Germline CDR1 and CDR2: MRHNA and SNTAGT. The CDR3 sequence: CASSGVAGVNEQFF. For the CDR3, the DNA is TGTGCCAGCAGTGGGGTAGCGGGAGTCAATGAGCAGTTCTTC.

This chain connects TRBV28 to TRBJ1-5, with 7 bases identical to TRBD1. The germline gives CDR1 MDHEN, CDR2 SYDVKM. The V and J ends lost 7 bases and 0 bases, in that order; junction bases with no gene match: 3. The CDR3 covers 14 residues. The CDR3 sequence: CASTGTVSNQPQHF. The CDR3 bases are TGTGCCAGCACCGGGACAGTTAGCAATCAGCCCCAGCATTTT.

The CDR3 DNA follows: TGTGCCAGCAGCCAAGCTCCGGACACCGGGGAGCTGTTTTTT. This codes for CASSQAPDTGELFF. The chain employs TRBV3-1 (or the pseudogene TRBV3-2) and TRBJ2-2, with D hard to call. This CDR3 comprises 14 residues. Looked up from germline, CDR1 is LGHDT and CDR2 is YNNKEL (reference sequence). V lost 1 base, J lost 3 bases, and 6 bases lay in between.